The 10 T cell receptor beta chains below all came from one sample that was sequenced in a study of blood T cell repertoires in COVID-19. Here immunoSEQ multiplex PCR was the method, and the copy in TCRdb shows in-frame clones only, minus some. The table records 50,000 to 70,000 clones, more than 80% of them present only once. Sequencing was carried out using peripheral blood. The source is a woman older than 75 with active COVID-19.

This clone was seen only once. At one end the junction does not follow the germline gene, possibly because of a read error. This chain joins TRBV7-7 and TRBJ2-5, with TRBD1 matching over 7 bases. The CDR3 loop spans 14 amino acids. From germline, CDR1 is SSHAT and CDR2 FNYEAQ (reference sequence). Here the CDR3 reads CASSSGTDQETQYF. The CDR3 region has the DNA TGTGCTAGCAGCTCCGGGACAGACCAAGAGACCCAGTACTTC.

The chain is built from TRBV5-1 and TRBJ2-1; TRBD2 aligns across 10 bases. The trim removed 3 bases at V and 5 bases at J, leaving 8 bases unmatched. In germline, CDR1 is SGHRS, CDR2 YFSETQ. This CDR3 has 16 amino acids. CDR3 in DNA: TGCGCCAGCAGCTACCATACTAGCGGGGAAGACAATGAGCAGTTCTTC. It yields the protein CASSYHTSGEDNEQFF.

The J gene is TRBJ2-2, the V gene TRBV21-1; TRBD2, the table's D call, was not compared with the DNA. TRBV21-1 is marked as a pseudogene. The CDR3 contains 19 residues. This CDR3 reads CASSKVAAAGGLGTGELFF. The CDR3 nucleotides read TGTGCCAGCAGCAAAGTGGCGGCAGCGGGGGGCTTGGGTACCGGGGAGCTGTTTTTT.

The chain joins TRBV23-1 to TRBJ1-4, with D possibly TRBD1 on 6 matching bases. TRBV23-1 is recorded as an ORF, its role being uncertain. This CDR3 has 16 amino acids. V lost 0 bases, J lost 3 bases, and 11 bases lay in between. The CDR3 is CASSQSYRESNEKLFF. CDR3 DNA sequence: TGCGCCAGCAGTCAATCGTACAGGGAGTCTAATGAAAAACTGTTTTTT.

The J gene is TRBJ2-3, the V gene TRBV3-1 (or the pseudogene TRBV3-2); 7 bases agree with TRBD2. Trimming at V came to 0 bases and at J to 5 bases, leaving 2 bases not matched to a gene. Germline V gives CDR1 LGHDT, CDR2 YNNKEL (reference sequence). The CDR3 length is 14 residues. CDR3 sequence (DNA): TGTGCCAGCAGCCAAGATGGGAGGGTAGATACGCAGTATTTT. Protein product: CASSQDGRVDTQYF.

The chain couples TRBV28 to TRBJ2-5; 9 nucleotides match TRBD2. Trimming at V came to 2 bases and at J to 4 bases, leaving 5 bases not matched to a gene. The CDR3 totals 15 residues. CDR1 is MDHEN, CDR2 SYDVKM, per germline. This chain's CDR3 is CASSLLAGGRETQYF. CDR3 in DNA: TGTGCCAGCAGTTTACTTGCGGGGGGGCGAGAGACCCAGTACTTC.

This clone was detected only once. The chain links TRBV18 to TRBJ1-5, with 8 bases aligning to TRBD1. The CDR3 extends over 16 amino acids. Per the germline V gene, CDR1 is KGHSH and CDR2 is LQKENI. J gave up 3 bases and V 0 bases, and 4 bases lay outside the gene matches. The CDR3 region is CASSPPSGGPNQPQHF. In DNA, the CDR3 is TGTGCCAGCTCACCACCGTCAGGGGGCCCCAATCAGCCCCAGCATTTT. The whole variable domain, remainder taken from reference TRBV18 and TRBJ1-5, is NAGVMQNPRHLVRRRGQEARLRCSPMKGHSHVYWYRQLPEEGLKFMVYLQKENIIDESGMPKERFSAEFPKEGPSILRIQQVVRGDSAAYFCASSPPSGGPNQPQHFGDGTRLSIL.

V and J are TRBV27 and TRBJ2-1; 12 nucleotides line up with TRBD2. The CDR3 spans 13 residues. With 3 bases clipped from V and 13 bases from J, the junction kept 4 bases outside the gene matches. Germline V lookup: CDR1 MNHEY, CDR2 SMNVEV (reference sequence). CDR3 sequence reads: CASSFASGREQFF. The CDR3 DNA is TGTGCCAGCAGTTTCGCTAGCGGGAGGGAACAGTTCTTC.

The chain combines TRBV5-1 with TRBJ1-2; 9 bases align to TRBD1. Trimming took 4 bases from V and 1 from J; bases not matched to a gene: 2. Germline loops: CDR1 SGHRS, CDR2 YFSETQ. The CDR3 runs 14 residues. The CDR3 nucleotides are TGCGCCAGCAGCGCGGACAGGGGTAACTATGGCTACACCTTC. Residues: CASSADRGNYGYTF. Complete variable domain (other parts from reference TRBV5-1 and TRBJ1-2): KAGVTQTPRYLIKTRGQQVTLSCSPISGHRSVSWYQQTPGQGLQFLFEYFSETQRNKGNFPGRFSGRQFSNSRSEMNVSTLELGDSALYLCASSADRGNYGYTFGSGTRLTVV.

The J gene is TRBJ1-5, the V gene TRBV6-5; TRBD1 matches at 8 bases. The germline CDR1 and CDR2 sequences are MNHEY and SVGAGI. With V trimmed by 4 bases and J by 5 bases, 1 base remained unmatched. This CDR3 is 13 amino acids long. The CDR3 sequence is CASSSTGDQPQHF. DNA for the CDR3: TGTGCCAGCAGTTCGACAGGGGATCAGCCCCAGCATTTT.